A selection of T cell receptor beta chains follows, all from one sample in a study of cytomegalovirus exposure and HLA in healthy donors. Sequenced by immunoSEQ multiplex PCR; TCRdb stores in-frame clones only, minus some. The repertoire shows roughly 190,000 clones; the top ten hold approximately 6.5%. Sample: PBMCs. These receptors all stem from a man aged 25 to 40 in good health and CMV-seronegative. The CDR3 runs from the conserved cysteine through the conserved F or W. The D gene is left open where the match is weak.

11	TRBV10-3	TRBJ1-2	TRBD1	TGCGCTCTAACAGGGGAGCATGGCTACACCTTC	CALTGEHGYTF
12	TRBV27	TRBJ2-7	NA	TGTGCCAGCAGTTTATCGAGCCCCTTTCGGTACTTC	CASSLSSPFRYF
14	TRBV19	TRBJ1-3	TRBD1	TGTGCCAGTAGGAAGGGGGCGACGGGAAACACCATATATTTT	CASRKGATGNTIYF
16	TRBV6-5	TRBJ2-1	TRBD2	TGTGCCAGCAGTTACGGTGGGGCTAGCGGGAGCAATGAGCAGTTCTTC	CASSYGGASGSNEQFF
15	TRBV11-2	TRBJ2-1	TRBD2	TGTGCCAGCAGCTCCGGGACTAGCGGGTACAATGAGCAGTTCTTC	CASSSGTSGYNEQFF
15	TRBV2	TRBJ1-4	NA	TGTGCCAGCCTTCGGGCGGACAGCACACTAGAAAAACTGTTTTTT	CASLRADSTLEKLFF
16	TRBV7-8	TRBJ1-4	TRBD1	TGTGCCAGCAGCCGGACAGGGGGCGGGGCTAATGAAAAACTGTTTTTT	CASSRTGGGANEKLFF
14	TRBV28	TRBJ2-7	NA	TGTGCCAGCAGGCCCCGATGGAGGCCGCTCGAGCAGTACTTC	CASRPRWRPLEQYF
16	TRBV2	TRBJ2-4	NA	TGTGCCAGCGGGAGAAGACAGGGACTAGCCAAAAACATTCAGTACTTC	CASGRRQGLAKNIQYF
20	TRBV9	TRBJ1-2	TRBD1	TGTGCCAGCAGCGTAGACCGGGATTGGACAGGGATACGCGTAAACTATGGCTACACCTTC	CASSVDRDWTGIRVNYGYTF
15	TRBV6-1	TRBJ1-2	TRBD1	TGTGCCAGCAACAGCGGGACAGGGGCTAACTATGGCTACACCTTC	CASNSGTGANYGYTF
16	TRBV5-1	TRBJ1-2	TRBD1	TGCGCCAGCAGCTCAGGACAGGGGGCCCTCTCCTATGGCTACACCTTC	CASSSGQGALSYGYTF
13	TRBV6-5	TRBJ1-2	TRBD1	TGTGCCAGCAGCCTGGGACAGCTCAACGGCCCCACCTTC	CASSLGQLNGPTF
15	TRBV6-6	TRBJ2-7	NA	TGTGCCAGCAGTTACTCGAGGGAACTTTCCTACGAGCAGTACTTC	CASSYSRELSYEQYF
16	TRBV27	TRBJ2-1	TRBD1	TGTGCCAGCAGTCCGGGACAGGGGTTTGCCCGCAATGAGCAGTTCTTC	CASSPGQGFARNEQFF
16	TRBV11-2	TRBJ2-7	TRBD2	TGTGCCAGCAGCCCCTTGAAGCGGGAGGGCCCCTACGAGCAGTACTTC	CASSPLKREGPYEQYF
14	TRBV7-2	TRBJ1-4	NA	TGTGCCAGCAGCCCCGGGAGGGGACAAGAAAAACTGTTTTTT	CASSPGRGQEKLFF